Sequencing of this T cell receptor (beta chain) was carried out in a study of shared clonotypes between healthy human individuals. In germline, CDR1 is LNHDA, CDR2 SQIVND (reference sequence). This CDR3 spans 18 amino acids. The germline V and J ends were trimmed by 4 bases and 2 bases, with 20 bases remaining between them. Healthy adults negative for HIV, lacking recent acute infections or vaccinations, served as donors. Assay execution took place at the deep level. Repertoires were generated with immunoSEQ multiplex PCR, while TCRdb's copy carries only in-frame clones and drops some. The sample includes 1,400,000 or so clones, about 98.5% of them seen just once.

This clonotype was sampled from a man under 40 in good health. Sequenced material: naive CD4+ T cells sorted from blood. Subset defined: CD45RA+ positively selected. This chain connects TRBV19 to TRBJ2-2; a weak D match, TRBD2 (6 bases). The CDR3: CASSTMTRGAANTGELFF. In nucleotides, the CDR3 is TGTGCCAGTAGTACCATGACTAGGGGCGCAGCTAACACCGGGGAGCTGTTTTTT. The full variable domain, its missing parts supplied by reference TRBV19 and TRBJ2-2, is DGGITQSPKYLFRKEGQNVTLSCEQNLNHDAMYWYRQDPGQGLRLIYYSQIVNDFQKGDIAEGYSVSREKKESFPLTVTSAQKNPTAFYLCASSTMTRGAANTGELFFGEGSRLTVL.